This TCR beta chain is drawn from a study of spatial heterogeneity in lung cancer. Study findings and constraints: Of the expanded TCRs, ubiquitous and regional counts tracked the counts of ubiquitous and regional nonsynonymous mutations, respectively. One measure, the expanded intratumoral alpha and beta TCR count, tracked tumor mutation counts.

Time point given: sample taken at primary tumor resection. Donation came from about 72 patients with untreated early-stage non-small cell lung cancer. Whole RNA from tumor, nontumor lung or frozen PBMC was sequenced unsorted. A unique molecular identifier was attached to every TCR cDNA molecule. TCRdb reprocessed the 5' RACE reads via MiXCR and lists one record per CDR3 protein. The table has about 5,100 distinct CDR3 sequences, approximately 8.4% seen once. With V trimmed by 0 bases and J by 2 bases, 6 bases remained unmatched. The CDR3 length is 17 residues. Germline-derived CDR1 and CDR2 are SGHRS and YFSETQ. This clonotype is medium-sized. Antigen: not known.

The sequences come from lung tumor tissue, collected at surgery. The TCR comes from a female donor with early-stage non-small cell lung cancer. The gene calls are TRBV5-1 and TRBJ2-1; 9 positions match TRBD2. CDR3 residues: CASSLEPSGDAYNEQFF. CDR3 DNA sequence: TGCGCCAGCAGCTTGGAGCCTAGCGGGGATGCCTACAATGAGCAGTTCTTC. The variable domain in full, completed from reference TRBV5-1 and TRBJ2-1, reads KAGVTQTPRYLIKTRGQQVTLSCSPISGHRSVSWYQQTPGQGLQFLFEYFSETQRNKGNFPGRFSGRQFSNSRSEMNVSTLELGDSALYLCASSLEPSGDAYNEQFFGPGTRLTVL.